These 19 T cell receptor beta chains share one sample of origin, sequenced in a study of kidney transplant recipient with SARS-CoV-2 infection. TCRdb ran MiXCR on the reads and lists one entry per CDR3 protein. The profile shows under 250,000 distinct CDR3 sequences, more than 25% of them singletons. This specimen was a blood sample, taken at baseline and between days 110 and 120 from a kidney transplant recipient. The receptors originated from a male patient between 25 and 40 years old who had COVID-19 and was a kidney transplant recipient. Some T cells may arise from the graft donor.

This clonotype was observed a handful of times. The chain carries TRBV5-1 and TRBJ2-1, with D tentatively TRBD2 (5 bases). Germline V CDR1 and CDR2: SGHRS, YFSETQ. The CDR3 has 17 amino acids. Deletions cut 0 bases from V and 0 bases from J, with 13 bases between. CDR3 in DNA: TGCGCCAGCAGCTTGGAGGCCACTAGTTTCTCCTACAATGAGCAGTTCTTC. It is translated as CASSLEATSFSYNEQFF.

A word on this clonotype: A much larger clone is a single base away; this may be a read error. The gene calls are TRBV20-1 and TRBJ1-2; D not resolved. This CDR3 has 13 amino acids. The germline CDR1 and CDR2 sequences are DFQATT and SNEGSKA (reference sequence). V was pared by 5 bases and J by 8 bases, with 18 bases between. As DNA, the CDR3 is TGCAGTGCTCCTTTGGGGATGTTAGAGGGCTACACCTTC. The encoded protein is CSAPLGMLEGYTF.

About this clonotype itself: This may stem from a read error, because a much larger clone lies one nucleotide away. CDR3 nucleotide sequence: TGTGCCAGCAGTCGGAGCCTCTCACACGGAAGGACCTATGGCTACACCTTC. Encoded protein: CASSRSLSHGRTYGYTF. The V and J genes are TRBV6-4 and TRBJ1-2; D call uncertain. There are 17 residues in the CDR3. Trimming cost V 5 bases and J 4 bases, with 23 bases left between them. Germline V lookup: CDR1 MRHNA, CDR2 SNTAGT.

At least ten counts were recorded for this clonotype. For the CDR3, the DNA is TGTGCCAGCAGCAATGATAATCCCATTTCAGGCTTGACCGGGGAGCTGTTTTTT. Protein product: CASSNDNPISGLTGELFF. The gene calls are TRBV3-1 and TRBJ2-2; D is unclear. Germline-derived CDR1 and CDR2 are LGHDT and YNNKEL (reference sequence). CDR3 length equals 18 residues. V was pared by 5 bases and J by 5 bases, with 24 bases between.

Ten or more counts support this clonotype. This rearrangement joins TRBV7-2 to TRBJ2-7, with 9 bases fitting TRBD1. Germline V CDR1 and CDR2: SGHTA, FQGNSA. The CDR3 covers 15 residues. The ends lost 4 bases at V and 12 bases at J; junction bases unmatched: 16. CDR3 bases: TGTGCCAGCAGCTCAGCAAGAGGGACAGGGATTTTGGCGTACTTC. The encoded protein is CASSSARGTGILAYF.

Ten or more counts support this clonotype. The chain uses TRBV8-2 and TRBJ2-6. TRBV8-2 is shown as a pseudogene. The CDR3 is 17 amino acids. The CDR3 region is CGNQKRITQSRANVLTF. DNA of the CDR3: TGTGGCAATCAAAAAAGGATAACACAAAGTCGGGCCAACGTCCTGACTTTC.

There are a few counts of this clonotype. The chain carries TRBV4-2 and TRBJ2-1, with D possibly TRBD1 on 6 matching bases. From germline, CDR1 is LGHNA and CDR2 YNFKEQ. Trimming removed 1 base at V and 5 bases at J, with 12 bases between. This CDR3 has 15 residues. The CDR3 sequence: CASSQGPGTNNEQFF. CDR3 in DNA: TGTGCCAGCAGCCAAGGCCCCGGGACAAACAATGAGCAGTTCTTC.

Details on this clonotype: At one end, the junction sequence differs from germline, possibly due to a read error. The chain uses TRBV6-5 and TRBJ1-2; D perhaps matches TRBD1 (6 bases). Germline lookup yields CDR1 MNHEY and CDR2 SVGAGI. The CDR3 is 12 residues long. CDR3 DNA sequence: TGTACCAGCACAGGGAAGGCTAATGGCTACACCTTC. Its protein product is CTSTGKANGYTF.

In regard to this clonotype: A read error may explain this, as a much larger clone is one base away. The CDR3 nucleotides read TGTGCCGGCAACGAAGACTCGAATCAGCCCCAGCATTTT. Amino acid sequence: CAGNEDSNQPQHF. The gene calls are TRBV28 and TRBJ1-5; D not resolved. The V gene's germline CDR1 is MDHEN and CDR2 SYDVKM. Deletions cut 11 bases from V and 4 bases from J, with 15 bases between. This CDR3 is built from 13 residues.

Many counts were recorded for this clonotype. This sequence joins TRBV5-6 and TRBJ1-2, with D unclear. The CDR3 runs 13 residues. Germline CDR1 SGHDT, CDR2 YYEEEE. V lost 0 bases and J lost 7, with 10 bases in between. CDR3 protein: CASSLVLSGGYTF. In DNA, the CDR3 is TGTGCCAGCAGCTTGGTTCTTAGCGGTGGCTACACCTTC.

This clonotype was recorded at least ten times. This chain uses TRBV29-1 with TRBJ2-1, with 10 bases fitting TRBD2. Germline V lookup: CDR1 SQVTM, CDR2 ANQGSEA. Trimming removed 7 bases from V and 5 bases from J; junction bases left unmatched: 8. This CDR3 has 14 residues. The CDR3 reads CSAPGLASNNEQFF. In DNA, the CDR3 is TGCAGCGCGCCGGGACTAGCGTCTAACAATGAGCAGTTCTTC.

This clonotype was counted between two and nine times. One base away lies a much larger clone, so this may be a sequencing read error. The chain has TRBV12-2 and TRBJ2-7; TRBD1, the table's D call, lacks a check against the DNA. TRBV12-2 has pseudogene status. The CDR3 is 17 amino acids. The CDR3 DNA reads as TGTGCAAGTCGCTTAGTATGTGGATACCCCGGCCAGGTCGAGCAGTACTTC. It encodes CASRLVCGYPGQVEQYF.

There are many counts of this clonotype. This rearrangement joins TRBV19 to TRBJ2-5; 11 nucleotides agree with TRBD1. The germline V gene encodes CDR1 LNHDA and CDR2 SQIVND (reference sequence). This CDR3 region has 16 residues. Trimming at V came to 4 bases and at J to 4 bases, leaving 8 bases not matched to a gene. CDR3 in DNA: TGTGCCAGTAGTACTCCCACCGGGACAGGGGGAGAGACCCAGTACTTC. It is translated as CASSTPTGTGGETQYF. Looking up the rest from reference TRBV19 and TRBJ2-5 gives the full variable domain: DGGITQSPKYLFRKEGQNVTLSCEQNLNHDAMYWYRQDPGQGLRLIYYSQIVNDFQKGDIAEGYSVSREKKESFPLTVTSAQKNPTAFYLCASSTPTGTGGETQYFGPGTRLLVL.

The CDR3 bases are TGTGCCAGCAGTCGACCGTTATGCTCTAGAAAGACCTATGGCTACACCTTC. This sequence encodes CASSRPLCSRKTYGYTF. The chain links TRBV6-8 to TRBJ1-2, with D uncertain. The V end lost 5 bases, the J end lost 4 bases, and 23 bases lay between the germline ends. Germline V gene sequence: CDR1 MNHGY, CDR2 SAAAGT. The CDR3 sequence is 17 residues long.

On this clonotype itself: Since no conserved phenylalanine or tryptophan closes the CDR3, a read error is the likely cause. V is TRBV5-8 and J is TRBJ2-4; D may be TRBD2 (6 bases). The CDR3 totals 15 residues. Germline V gene sequence: CDR1 SGHTS, CDR2 YDEGEE. V lost 4 bases to trimming and J lost 0 bases, with 11 bases between them. The CDR3 region is CASSLEGLAKNIQYS. CDR3 DNA: TGTGCCAGCAGCCTGGAGGGGCTAGCCAAAAACATTCAGTACTCC.

This clonotype was seen more than once but under ten times. The gene calls are TRBV19 and TRBJ2-5; 8 bases fit TRBD1. Losses at the gene ends were 5 bases for V and 3 bases for J; bases not matched to a gene: 11. Looked up from germline, CDR1 is LNHDA and CDR2 is SQIVND (reference sequence). The CDR3 is 16 amino acids. The CDR3 is CASSRRTGRREETQYF. Written as DNA, the CDR3 is TGTGCCAGTAGTCGACGGACAGGGCGGAGAGAAGAGACCCAGTACTTC.

Note on this clonotype: A clone one base away is much larger, so this may be a read error. The gene calls are TRBV28 and TRBJ1-6; D gene ambiguous. Germline CDR1 reads MDHEN; CDR2 reads SYDVKM. Trimming took 5 bases from V and 9 from J, leaving 17 bases between them. The CDR3 sequence is 15 residues long. The CDR3 nucleotides read TGTGCCAGCAGTCCCCCGACACCTAATACTTCACCCCTCCACTTT. Translated: CASSPPTPNTSPLHF. The complete variable domain, with remaining parts taken from reference TRBV28 and TRBJ1-6, reads DVKVTQSSRYLVKRTGEKVFLECVQDMDHENMFWYRQDPGLGLRLIYFSYDVKMKEKGDIPEGYSVSREKKERFSLILESASTNQTSMYLCASSPPTPNTSPLHFGNGTRLTVT.

With regard to this clonotype: Just one base apart from a much larger clone, this may be a read error. The V and J genes are TRBV28 and TRBJ2-4; the match to TRBD1 covers 8 bases. The J call may be wrong; the DNA end is better matched by TRBJ2-7. CDR3 size: 16 residues. Germline V gene data show CDR1 as MDHEN and CDR2 as SYDVKM. Here the CDR3 DNA reads TGTGCCAGCAGCCGGAGCCAGGGGGCTTCACTCCACGAGCAGTACTTC. This sequence encodes CASSRSQGASLHEQYF.

Many counts were recorded for this clonotype. The chain combines TRBV12-3 or TRBV12-4 with TRBJ1-2; the D is unclear. The length of the CDR3 is 17 residues. The V end was cut by 5 bases, the J end by 4 bases, with 23 bases between. CDR3 DNA sequence: TGTGCCAGCAGTATCCAAATCAGCTTCCGAAAGACCTATGGCTACACCTTC. Translating gives CASSIQISFRKTYGYTF.